The rows below give T cell receptor beta chains drawn from one sample of a study of blood T cells in healthy people across ages. Using its own MiXCR run on the 5' RACE reads, TCRdb lists one record per CDR3 protein. Counted here are over 600,000 distinct CDR3 sequences, more than 35% occurring once; the ten biggest clones make up 15% to 20%. What was sequenced was blood. The receptors were sampled from an older man in good health. CDR3s include the opening cysteine and the closing phenylalanine or tryptophan. The order of the fields is clone size, V gene, CDR3 length, D gene, J gene, CDR3 DNA, CDR3 protein. The D gene is left open where the match is weak. Where a row states a size, it is once, few, many or the class of an expanded clone; other rows omit it.

>.|TRBV7-2|15|TRBD2|TRBJ2-1
TGTGCCAGCAGCTTCTCTAGCGGATCCTACAATGAGCAGTTCTTC
CASSFSSGSYNEQFF
>.|TRBV11-2|10|.|TRBJ2-7
TGTGCCACCACTCGAGACGAGCAGTACTTC
CATTRDEQYF
>.|TRBV5-1|16|TRBD2|TRBJ2-7
TGCGCCAGCAGCTTGGACTCCGGCGGGAGGATAAACGAGCAGTACTTC
CASSLDSGGRINEQYF
>.|TRBV7-2|12|.|TRBJ2-3
TGTGCCAGCAGCTTAGAAACGCATACGCAGTATTTT
CASSLETHTQYF
>once|TRBV27|13|.|TRBJ1-2
TGTGCCAGCGGCCCGGGGGCTAGCTATGGCTACACCTTC
CASGPGASYGYTF
>.|TRBV18|13|.|TRBJ2-3
TGTGCCAGCTCACCATACGAGGACCATACGCAGTATTTT
CASSPYEDHTQYF
>.|TRBV5-6|13|.|TRBJ2-3
TGTGCCAGCAGCCTCCGAATTTTAGGTACGCAGTATTTT
CASSLRILGTQYF
>few|TRBV29-1|16|TRBD2|TRBJ2-1
TGCAGCGTTGAACGCCAGGGCGGGAGCTCCTACAATGAGCAGTTCTTC
CSVERQGGSSYNEQFF
>.|TRBV12-3/TRBV12-4|14|.|TRBJ1-1
TGTGCCAGCAACCGAGGGGGAGGGGGCACTGAAGCTTTCTTT
CASNRGGGGTEAFF
>.|TRBV7-9|20|TRBD2|TRBJ2-1
TGTGCCAGCAGCTTAGAGGAGTCTAGCGGGGGCCCTAGCTCCTACAATGAGCAGTTCTTC
CASSLEESSGGPSSYNEQFF
>.|TRBV6-5|15|.|TRBJ1-2
TGTGCCAGCAGTTCCCCCCGGACAAGGGCCTATGGCTACACCTTC
CASSSPRTRAYGYTF
>.|TRBV5-1|16|.|TRBJ2-5
TGCGCCAGCAGCCCCCAAGATCTAGGGGGAGAAGAGACCCAGTACTTC
CASSPQDLGGEETQYF
>.|TRBV24-1|16|.|TRBJ2-1
TGTGCCACCAGTGACCCAAATAGCGGCGCCTACAATGAGCAGTTCTTC
CATSDPNSGAYNEQFF
>.|TRBV4-3|15|.|TRBJ2-3
TGCGCCAGCAGCCAAACAGTGGGGCGGACAGATACGCAGTATTTT
CASSQTVGRTDTQYF
>few|TRBV6-1|17|.|TRBJ2-3
TGTGCCAGCAGTAAAAACCCTCGCGGCTCTAGCACAGATACGCAGTATTTT
CASSKNPRGSSTDTQYF
>.|TRBV5-1|16|.|TRBJ2-7
TGCGCCAGCAGCTTGGCCGTCGGCGATACCACCTACGAGCAGTACTTC
CASSLAVGDTTYEQYF
>.|TRBV5-1|12|.|TRBJ1-2
TGCGCCGGCAGCTTGTCCAATTATGGCTACACCTTC
CAGSLSNYGYTF
>.|TRBV6-2/TRBV6-3|18|TRBD2|TRBJ2-1
TGTGCCAGCAGTTACTCGTTTAGCGGGAGATTCTCCTACAATGAGCAGTTCTTC
CASSYSFSGRFSYNEQFF
>few|TRBV4-2|17|TRBD2|TRBJ2-3
TGTGCCAGCAGCCATTTTTACAACGCGGCGGGAGAGGATACGCAGTATTTT
CASSHFYNAAGEDTQYF
>few|TRBV5-1|15|TRBD1|TRBJ2-7
TGCGCCAGCAGCTTGGGGAAGACAGGGGGCAGCGAGCAGTACTTC
CASSLGKTGGSEQYF
>few|TRBV6-2/TRBV6-3|19|TRBD1|TRBJ2-1
TGTGCCAGCAGACCGACAGGGGGCACAGCATCGAGCTCCTACAATGAGCAGTTCTTC
CASRPTGGTASSSYNEQFF
>.|TRBV5-4|13|.|TRBJ1-4
TGTGCCAGCAGCTTGAACAGGGAGGAAAAACTGTTTTTT
CASSLNREEKLFF
>many|TRBV7-9|12|.|TRBJ2-1
TGTGCCAGCGTGGCTTACGAGGGTGAGCAGTTCTTC
CASVAYEGEQFF
>few|TRBV12-3/TRBV12-4|15|TRBD1|TRBJ1-5
TGTGCCAGCATCCACTCGGACAGGGGCGACCAGCCCCAGCATTTT
CASIHSDRGDQPQHF
>.|TRBV5-1|17|.|TRBJ2-7
TGCGCCAGCAGCTCCGATATGACCCGGACGTCCTACAATGAGCAGTACTTC
CASSSDMTRTSYNEQYF
>.|TRBV29-1|11|.|TRBJ1-2
TGCAGCGTTGAAAGGAGCTATGGCTACACCTTC
CSVERSYGYTF
>.|TRBV11-1|12|.|TRBJ2-2
TGTGCCAGCAGCTTATTGAGAGGGGAGCTGTTTTTT
CASSLLRGELFF
>.|TRBV7-3|14|.|TRBJ2-1
TGTGCCAGCAGCTTAAGGCAGGGGGGCAATGAGCAGTTCTTC
CASSLRQGGNEQFF
>few|TRBV7-2|15|TRBD2|TRBJ2-1
TGTGCCAGCATGCTAGCGGGATCCCCCTACAATGAGCAGTTCTTC
CASMLAGSPYNEQFF
>.|TRBV29-1|17|TRBD1|TRBJ2-7
TGCAGCGTTGTGGGACAGGGGCGAAACGATTATGGAAACGAGCAGTACTTC
CSVVGQGRNDYGNEQYF
>.|TRBV20-1|14|.|TRBJ2-5
TGCAGTGCTAGAGATCTACAGCGGGTAGAGACCCAGTACTTC
CSARDLQRVETQYF
>.|TRBV12-3/TRBV12-4|16|TRBD2|TRBJ2-7
TGTGCCAGCACCCCTATGTTGGCGGGAGGGGTCTACGAGCAGTACTTC
CASTPMLAGGVYEQYF
>.|TRBV7-2|15|TRBD1|TRBJ2-5
TGTGCCAGCAGCCTCAGGACAGGGAATCAAGAGACCCAGTACTTC
CASSLRTGNQETQYF
>.|TRBV5-1|15|TRBD1|TRBJ2-7
TGCGCCAGCAGCCTTCTCCAGGGGGCGAGGTACGAGCAGTACTTC
CASSLLQGARYEQYF
>.|TRBV21-1|14|.|TRBJ2-7
TGTGCCAGCAGCGATGTCGGGAGGGCGCACGAGCAGTACTTC
CASSDVGRAHEQYF
>.|TRBV7-2|16|.|TRBJ2-2
TGTGCCAGCAGACAATACCAGGGGCGCACCACCGGGGAGCTGTTTTTT
CASRQYQGRTTGELFF
>few|TRBV30|14|.|TRBJ2-3
TGTGCCTGGAGCGCGACACTTAGCACAGATACGCAGTATTTT
CAWSATLSTDTQYF
>.|TRBV29-1|14|TRBD2|TRBJ2-7
TGCAGCGTGGTAGCGGGAGCGTCCGGCTACGAGCAGTACTTC
CSVVAGASGYEQYF
>.|TRBV7-9|14|.|TRBJ2-3
TGTGCCAGCAGCTTAGATGGGCCCGTAGATACGCAGTATTTT
CASSLDGPVDTQYF
>.|TRBV27|12|.|TRBJ1-2
TGTGCCAGCAGTGATAGGGGGGAAGGCTACACCTTC
CASSDRGEGYTF
>.|TRBV5-1|16|TRBD2|TRBJ2-1
TGCGCCAGCAGCTTGGGGAGTCTAGCGGGGGACAATGAGCAGTTCTTC
CASSLGSLAGDNEQFF
>.|TRBV3-1|16|TRBD2|TRBJ2-7
TGTGCCAGCAGCCCTCAGGGACTAGCGGGGCCCTACGAGCAGTACTTC
CASSPQGLAGPYEQYF